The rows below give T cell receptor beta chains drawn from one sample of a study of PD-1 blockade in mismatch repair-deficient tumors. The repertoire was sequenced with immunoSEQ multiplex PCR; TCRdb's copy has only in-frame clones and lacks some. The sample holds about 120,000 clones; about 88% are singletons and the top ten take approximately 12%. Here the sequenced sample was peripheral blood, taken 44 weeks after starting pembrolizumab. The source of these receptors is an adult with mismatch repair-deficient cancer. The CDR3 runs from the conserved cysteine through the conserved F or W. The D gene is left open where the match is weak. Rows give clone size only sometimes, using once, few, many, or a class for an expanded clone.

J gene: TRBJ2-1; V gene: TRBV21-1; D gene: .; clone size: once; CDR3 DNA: TGTGCCAGCAGCAAAGCTCAGTTCGGACTCTCCTACAATGAGCAGTTCTTC; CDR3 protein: CASSKAQFGLSYNEQFF
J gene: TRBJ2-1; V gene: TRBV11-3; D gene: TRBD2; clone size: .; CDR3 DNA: TGTGCCAGCAGCTTAGCAGGGACTAGCGCGGATGAGCAGTTCTTC; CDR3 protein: CASSLAGTSADEQFF
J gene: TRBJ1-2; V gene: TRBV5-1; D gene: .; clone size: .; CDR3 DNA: TGCGCCAGCAGCTTGTCGGCGGTTTCAGACTATGGCTACACCTTC; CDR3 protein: CASSLSAVSDYGYTF
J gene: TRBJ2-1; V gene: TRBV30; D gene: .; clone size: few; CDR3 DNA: TGTGCCTGGACCCCACGCCACAATGAGCAGTTCTTC; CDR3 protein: CAWTPRHNEQFF
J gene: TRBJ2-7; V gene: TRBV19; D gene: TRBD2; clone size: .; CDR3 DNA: TGTGCCAGTAGTATGGGAGGGGCCCTCTCCTACGAGCAGTACTTC; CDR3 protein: CASSMGGALSYEQYF
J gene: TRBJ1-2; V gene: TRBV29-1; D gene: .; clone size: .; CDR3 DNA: TGCAGCGTTGAAGTCGGGGGCTATGGCTACACCTTC; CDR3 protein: CSVEVGGYGYTF
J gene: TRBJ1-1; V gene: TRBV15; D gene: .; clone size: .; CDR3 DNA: TGTGCCACCAGCAGCGGGGGGCTAGAAGCTTTCTTT; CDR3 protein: CATSSGGLEAFF
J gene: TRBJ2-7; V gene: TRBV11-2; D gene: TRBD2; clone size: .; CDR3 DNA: TGTGCCAGCAGCTTAGGCCCCAGGGCGGGAGGGCAAAAGGGGGACGAGCAGTACTTC; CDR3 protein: CASSLGPRAGGQKGDEQYF
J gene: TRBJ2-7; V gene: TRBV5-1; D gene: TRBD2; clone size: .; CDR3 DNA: TGCGCCAGCAGCGGAACTAGCGGGAGGGTCGACGAGCAGTACTTC; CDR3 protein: CASSGTSGRVDEQYF
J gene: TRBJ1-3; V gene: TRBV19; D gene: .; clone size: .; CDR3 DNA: TGTGCCAGTAGTACCTCGACTGGAAACACCATATATTTT; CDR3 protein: CASSTSTGNTIYF
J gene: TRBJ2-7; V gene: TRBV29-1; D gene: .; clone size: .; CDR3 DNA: TGCAGCGTGGACTGGGGCCAGGGTGGATACGAGCAGTACTTC; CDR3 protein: CSVDWGQGGYEQYF
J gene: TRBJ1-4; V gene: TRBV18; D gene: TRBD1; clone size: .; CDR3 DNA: TGTGCCAGCTCACCCCTCGGGGACAGTAATGAAAAACTGTTTTTT; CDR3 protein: CASSPLGDSNEKLFF
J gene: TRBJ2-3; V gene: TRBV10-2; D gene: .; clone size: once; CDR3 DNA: TGCGCCAGCAGTGGGCTTCCAGATACGCAGTATTTT; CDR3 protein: CASSGLPDTQYF
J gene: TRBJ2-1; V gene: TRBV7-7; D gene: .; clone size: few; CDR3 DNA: TGTGCTAGCAGCTTGGGGCCCGCCGCCTACAATGAGCAGTTCTTC; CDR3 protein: CASSLGPAAYNEQFF
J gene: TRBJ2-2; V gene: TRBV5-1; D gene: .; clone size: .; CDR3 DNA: TGCGCCAGCAGCTTGGTCTTGGGGGAGCTGTTTTTT; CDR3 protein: CASSLVLGELFF
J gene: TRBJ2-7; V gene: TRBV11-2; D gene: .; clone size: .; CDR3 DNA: TGTGCCAGCAGCTTTGGGACGGAAGCGTACGAGCAGTACTTC; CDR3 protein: CASSFGTEAYEQYF
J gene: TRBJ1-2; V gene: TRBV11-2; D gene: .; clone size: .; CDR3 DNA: TGTGCCAGCAGTGTTCGGGGAGGTAGCTACACCTTC; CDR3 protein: CASSVRGGSYTF